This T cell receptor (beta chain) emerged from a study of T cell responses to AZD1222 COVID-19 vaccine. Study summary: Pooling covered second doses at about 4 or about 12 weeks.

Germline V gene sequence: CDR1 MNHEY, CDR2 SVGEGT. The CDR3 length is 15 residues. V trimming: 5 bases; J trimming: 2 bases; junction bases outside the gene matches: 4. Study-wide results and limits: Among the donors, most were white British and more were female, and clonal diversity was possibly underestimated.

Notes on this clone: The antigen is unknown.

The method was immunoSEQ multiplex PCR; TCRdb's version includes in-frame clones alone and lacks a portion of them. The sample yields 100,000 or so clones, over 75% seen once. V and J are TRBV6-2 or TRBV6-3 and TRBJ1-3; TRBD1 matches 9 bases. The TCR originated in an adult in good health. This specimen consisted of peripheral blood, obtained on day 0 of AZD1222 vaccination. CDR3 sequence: CASSGQGLPGNTIYF. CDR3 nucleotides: TGTGCCAGCAGTGGACAGGGGCTACCTGGAAACACCATATATTTT.